This record looks at one TCR beta chain sequence and its context. Its antigen is as yet unknown. Data came from immunoSEQ multiplex PCR; TCRdb stores just in-frame clones and leaves some out. The sample shows under 200,000 clones, approximately 86% of them seen only once. V was clipped by 2 bases and J by 1 base, with 10 bases between them. The CDR3 consists of 15 residues. Germline CDR1 SNHLY, CDR2 FYNNEI. The sample comes from a study of cytomegalovirus exposure and HLA in healthy donors. Background on the study: The same platform was used for the roughly 110 validation repertoires as for the 666 first-cohort repertoires, as reported in a later analysis. Regarding the study as a whole: Reportedly, diagnosis of cytomegalovirus status by the classifier showed high specificity and sensitivity. Usually a TCR sequence was rare, but some public TCRs were found in many donors. In vitro checks showed that a few CMV-associated chains really do target CMV antigens.

This chain connects TRBV2 to TRBJ2-3, with unresolved D. The receptor was derived from a woman aged 18-30 years in good health and CMV-seronegative. The sample comprised PBMCs. CDR3 sequence: CASSERGWGTDTQYF. CDR3 in DNA: TGTGCCAGCAGTGAAAGAGGTTGGGGCACAGATACGCAGTATTTT.